Following are 29 T cell receptor beta chains from one sample sequenced in a study of blood T cell repertoires in COVID-19. The table came from immunoSEQ multiplex PCR; TCRdb's copy has only in-frame clones and leaves some out. Altogether under 200,000 clones are present, about 88% being singletons, with the ten largest covering approximately 23%. Sequencing input: PBMCs or T cells enriched from blood (not recorded which). The receptors stem from a woman in her thirties or forties in a cohort exposed to, infected with or recovered from COVID-19 (not recorded which).

The J gene is TRBJ2-1, the V gene TRBV7-8; 8 nucleotides align to TRBD1. This CDR3 comprises 14 residues. J was trimmed by 7 bases and V by 4 bases; bases with no gene match: 6. From germline, CDR1 is SGHVS and CDR2 FQNEAQ. The CDR3 loop reads CASSSTGVGNEQFF. DNA of the CDR3: TGTGCCAGCAGCTCGACAGGGGTGGGGAATGAGCAGTTCTTC.

This chain links TRBV4-1 with TRBJ1-2, with TRBD1 matching 10 bases. V lost 2 bases to trimming and J lost 2 bases; unmatched junction nucleotides: 5. Germline lookup yields CDR1 MGHRA and CDR2 YSYEKL. This CDR3 has 16 residues. DNA for the CDR3: TGCGCCAGCAGCCAACTTTCGGGACAGGGGAACTATGGCTACACCTTC. Residues: CASSQLSGQGNYGYTF.

This chain connects TRBV7-2 to TRBJ2-7; D may be TRBD2 (6 bases). The ends were cut back, 0 bases at V and 0 bases at J, with 6 bases in the middle. Germline V CDR1 and CDR2: SGHTA, FQGNSA. The CDR3 extends over 14 amino acids. CDR3 loop: CASSLALASYEQYF. CDR3 DNA: TGTGCCAGCAGCTTAGCACTAGCCTCCTACGAGCAGTACTTC.

V is TRBV7-2 and J is TRBJ1-2, with 8 bases identical to TRBD1. This CDR3 contains 13 residues. In germline, CDR1 is SGHTA, CDR2 FQGNSA. V gave up 4 bases and J gave up 4 bases; unmatched junction bases: 2. The CDR3 protein is CASSYRGGYGYTF. The CDR3 DNA reads TGTGCCAGCAGCTACAGGGGGGGCTATGGCTACACCTTC. Using reference TRBV7-2 and TRBJ1-2 for the parts outside the CDR3, the full variable domain is GAGVSQSPSNKVTEKGKDVELRCDPISGHTALYWYRQSLGQGLEFLIYFQGNSAPDKSGLPSDRFSAERTGGSVSTLTIQRTQQEDSAVYLCASSYRGGYGYTFGSGTRLTVV.

The V gene is TRBV27, the J gene TRBJ2-3; TRBD2 matches 7 bases. This CDR3 has 16 amino acids. The ends lost 3 bases at V and 2 bases at J; junction bases unmatched: 8. Germline V gene data show CDR1 as MNHEY and CDR2 as SMNVEV (reference sequence). CDR3 sequence: CASSFLASGLTDTQYF. CDR3 nucleotides: TGTGCCAGCAGTTTTCTGGCTAGCGGCCTCACAGATACGCAGTATTTT.

The chain has TRBV6-2 or TRBV6-3 and TRBJ2-7, with D tentatively TRBD1 (6 bases). This CDR3 contains 13 residues. V was pared by 4 bases and J by 7 bases, with 14 bases between. Germline CDR1 reads MNHEY; CDR2 reads SVGEGT. The CDR3 nucleotides are TGTGCCAGCAGTTCGGGTCCAAGGGGGGAGCAGTACTTC. Its protein is CASSSGPRGEQYF.

The chain combines TRBV4-1 with TRBJ1-5; 8 bases fit TRBD1. CDR3 length equals 16 residues. CDR1 and CDR2 from the germline V gene are MGHRA and YSYEKL. V was pared by 0 bases and J by 6 bases, with 7 bases of the junction left unmatched. The CDR3 protein is CASSQEVGQGAQPQHF. The CDR3 DNA is TGCGCCAGCAGCCAAGAAGTTGGGCAGGGGGCTCAGCCCCAGCATTTT.

CDR3 DNA sequence: TGCGCCAGCAGCTGGGACAGGCCTGGGGAGACCCAGTACTTC. Amino acid sequence: CASSWDRPGETQYF. The chain uses TRBV5-1 and TRBJ2-5, with 8 positions matching TRBD1. The CDR3 loop spans 14 amino acids. Germline CDR1 is SGHRS and CDR2 is YFSETQ. V lost 3 bases and J lost 5; bases outside the gene matches: 6.

This clone was counted between two and nine times. The junction and the germline gene differ at one end; a read error may be behind it. The V gene is TRBV6-1, the J gene TRBJ2-2; possibly TRBD1 for D (6 bases). CDR1 MNHNS and CDR2 SASEGT come from the germline V gene. The CDR3 contains 14 residues. CDR3 sequence (DNA): TGTGCCAGCACTGAAAGGGGGTTAAGCGGGGAGCTGTTTTTT. This sequence encodes CASTERGLSGELFF.

This clone was observed once. The gene calls are TRBV2 and TRBJ2-5; 9 bases fit TRBD2. After removal of 8 bases from V and 6 bases from J, the junction contained 13 bases not matched to a gene. CDR1 and CDR2 from the germline V gene are SNHLY and FYNNEI. CDR3 length: 15 residues. The CDR3 DNA is TGTGCCAGCGTTCAGGAGGGTGGACTAGCGCAGACCCAGTACTTC. This gives the protein CASVQEGGLAQTQYF.

In its sample, this clone was seen many times. The gene calls are TRBV7-9 and TRBJ1-4; D perhaps matches TRBD1 (5 bases). CDR1 SEHNR and CDR2 FQNEAQ come from the germline V gene (reference sequence). The CDR3 is 15 amino acids. The V end lost 4 bases, the J end lost 6 bases, and 15 bases lay between the germline ends. CDR3 bases: TGTGCCAGCAGCTGGCGGGAGCAGGGAGATGAAAAACTGTTTTTT. Amino acids: CASSWREQGDEKLFF.

This chain links TRBV27 with TRBJ1-2; 9 bases agree with TRBD1. Germline-derived CDR1 and CDR2 are MNHEY and SMNVEV (reference sequence). The junction had 5 bases not matched to a gene; V was cut back by 5 bases and J by 4 bases. The CDR3 contains 14 residues. This CDR3 reads CASSRQGGSYGYTF. In DNA form, the CDR3 reads TGTGCCAGCAGTAGACAGGGGGGAAGCTATGGCTACACCTTC.

The chain joins TRBV5-1 to TRBJ1-2; no clear D. The CDR3 length is 15 residues. Germline loops: CDR1 SGHRS, CDR2 YFSETQ. The V gene lost 2 bases and the J gene lost 8 bases, with 19 bases spanning the gap. The CDR3 DNA reads as TGCGCCAGCAGCTTTCAGACCGGGCCGACGGGGGGCTACACCTTC. This sequence encodes CASSFQTGPTGGYTF.

The chain uses TRBV29-1 and TRBJ2-3, with 7 bases aligning to TRBD2. V was clipped by 1 base and J by 4 bases; unmatched bases: 5. This CDR3 has 14 amino acids. CDR1 is SQVTM, CDR2 ANQGSEA, per germline. The CDR3 region has the DNA TGCAGCGTTGAAGCTAGCGGTTGGGCAGATACGCAGTATTTT. It is translated as CSVEASGWADTQYF.

The V call is TRBV2, the J call TRBJ1-3; D gene uncertain. V lost 8 bases and J lost 2, with 16 bases in between. CDR3 length: 15 residues. The germline CDR1 and CDR2 sequences are SNHLY and FYNNEI. CDR3: CASARGSDAGNTIYF. CDR3 coding DNA: TGTGCCAGCGCGCGGGGATCCGACGCTGGAAACACCATATATTTT.

The chain is built from TRBV7-9 and TRBJ2-7; the D gene is possibly TRBD1 (6 bases). This CDR3 spans 18 amino acids. V lost 4 bases and J 3 bases, leaving 25 bases between the germline ends. Germline V gives CDR1 SEHNR, CDR2 FQNEAQ (reference sequence). The CDR3 region has the DNA TGTGCCAGCAGCTCCCCCTCTGACCTCGGGACACCGATCTACGAGCAGTACTTC. It specifies CASSSPSDLGTPIYEQYF.

This chain joins TRBV5-6 and TRBJ1-2; perhaps TRBD1 as D (5 bases). The germline CDR1 and CDR2 sequences are SGHDT and YYEEEE. Trimming took 3 bases from V and 3 from J, leaving 15 bases between them. The CDR3 extends over 15 amino acids. CDR3 DNA sequence: TGTGCCAGCAGCTGGAGGGACGGCTCCTACTATGGCTACACCTTC. As protein: CASSWRDGSYYGYTF.

V is TRBV21-1 and J is TRBJ1-2; no check of the table's D call, TRBD1, against the DNA was made. TRBV21-1 has pseudogene status. CDR3 size: 13 residues. The CDR3 bases are TGTGCCAGCAGCAAAGGGCAGGAACCTTTCTACACCTTC. Encoded protein: CASSKGQEPFYTF.

The chain uses TRBV6-5 and TRBJ1-1; 12 bases fit TRBD1. V trimming: 8 bases; J trimming: 3 bases; junction bases outside the gene matches: 4. Germline lookup yields CDR1 MNHEY and CDR2 SVGAGI. There are 14 residues in the CDR3. CDR3 bases: TGTGCCAGCGGAGGGACAGGGGGCTACACTGAAGCTTTCTTT. Its protein is CASGGTGGYTEAFF.

The chain joins TRBV9 to TRBJ1-3; 7 nucleotides align to TRBD1. The CDR3 extends over 17 amino acids. Trimming cost V 0 bases and J 2 bases; bases outside gene matches: 8. Per germline, CDR1 SGDLS and CDR2 YYNGEE. DNA for the CDR3: TGTGCCAGCAGCGTAGCTTGGAGACAGGGAACTGGAAACACCATATATTTT. It codes for CASSVAWRQGTGNTIYF.

This clone was detected a few times. This chain joins TRBV7-6 and TRBJ2-1, with unresolved D. The CDR3 contains 16 residues. Germline-derived CDR1 and CDR2 are SGHVS and FNYEAQ. The V end was cut by 2 bases, the J end by 6 bases, with 17 bases between. This CDR3 is CASSLLASEYGNEQFF. The CDR3 nucleotides read TGTGCCAGCAGCTTACTTGCTAGTGAGTACGGCAATGAGCAGTTCTTC.

The CDR3 reads CASSFPRDYGYTF. CDR3 nucleotides: TGTGCCAGCAGCTTTCCCAGGGACTATGGCTACACCTTC. V usage is TRBV7-9 and J usage is TRBJ1-2; TRBD1 is a possible D gene (5 bases). This CDR3 comprises 13 residues. Trimming shortened V by 3 bases and J by 3 bases, and 8 bases separated the two germline ends. The germline V gene has CDR1 SEHNR and CDR2 FQNEAQ (reference sequence). Together with reference TRBV7-9 and TRBJ1-2, the CDR3 gives the full variable domain: DTGVSQNPRHKITKRGQNVTFRCDPISEHNRLYWYRQTLGQGPEFLTYFQNEAQLEKSRLLSDRFSAERPKGSFSTLEIQRTEQGDSAMYLCASSFPRDYGYTFGSGTRLTVV.

The V call is TRBV18, the J call TRBJ1-5; 10 nucleotides align to TRBD1. The CDR3 totals 16 residues. Germline V gene sequence: CDR1 KGHSH, CDR2 LQKENI. Trimming at V came to 3 bases and at J to 6 bases, leaving 8 bases not matched to a gene. CDR3 region: CASSPLGDRGPQPQHF. DNA for the CDR3: TGTGCCAGCTCACCCCTAGGGGACAGGGGACCTCAGCCCCAGCATTTT. Supplemented by reference TRBV18 and TRBJ1-5, the full variable domain reads NAGVMQNPRHLVRRRGQEARLRCSPMKGHSHVYWYRQLPEEGLKFMVYLQKENIIDESGMPKERFSAEFPKEGPSILRIQQVVRGDSAAYFCASSPLGDRGPQPQHFGDGTRLSIL.

The chain couples TRBV7-8 to TRBJ1-2; unclear D gene. V was clipped by 3 bases and J by 1 base, with 9 bases between them. Germline V lookup: CDR1 SGHVS, CDR2 FQNEAQ. This CDR3 is 14 amino acids long. The DNA for the CDR3 is TGTGCCAGCAGCTTGGGCCCCAGTAACTATGGCTACACCTTC. It specifies CASSLGPSNYGYTF.

The table lists this clone with a count of one. The chain has TRBV7-9 and TRBJ2-3; 13 bases fit TRBD2. The CDR3 length is 17 residues. The V segment lost 5 bases and the J segment 5 bases; nucleotides outside the gene matches: 10. Germline CDR1 and CDR2: SEHNR and FQNEAQ (reference sequence). The CDR3 region has the DNA TGTGCCAGCAGCCCCTTCCCGGGACTAGCGGGGAGAGATACGCAGTATTTT. Translated, it gives CASSPFPGLAGRDTQYF.

This clone showed up just a few times. This sequence joins TRBV6-5 and TRBJ2-3, with D perhaps TRBD1 (5 bases). CDR1 and CDR2 (germline): MNHEY, SVGAGI. The CDR3 runs to 14 residues. V was clipped by 5 bases and J by 3 bases, with 12 bases between them. The CDR3 bases are TGTGCCAGCAGTAAACAGGATGGGACAGATACGCAGTATTTT. Translation gives CASSKQDGTDTQYF.

The genes are TRBV5-1 and TRBJ2-2; 13 nucleotides align to TRBD2. The J segment lost 10 bases and the V segment lost 4 bases, leaving 13 bases of the junction unmatched. There are 17 residues in the CDR3. The germline V gene has CDR1 SGHRS and CDR2 YFSETQ. The CDR3 reads CASSARLAGGYLVELFF. The CDR3, as DNA: TGCGCCAGCAGCGCTAGACTAGCGGGAGGCTATTTGGTGGAGCTGTTTTTT.

The chain couples TRBV12-3 or TRBV12-4 to TRBJ1-2, with D unclear. The CDR3 has 13 amino acids. Trimming stripped 3 bases from V and 1 base from J, with 6 bases between. CDR3 sequence reads: CASSFSLNYGYTF. In DNA form, the CDR3 reads TGTGCCAGCAGTTTCTCACTTAACTATGGCTACACCTTC.

V is TRBV15 and J is TRBJ1-2; TRBD1 agrees at 8 bases. CDR1 is LNHNV, CDR2 YYDKDF, per germline (reference sequence). The V gene end was trimmed by 0 bases and the J gene end by 4 bases; junction bases not matched to a gene: 10. The CDR3 consists of 17 residues. Here the CDR3 DNA reads TGTGCCACCAGCAGAGATATGATCAGGGGGCGGGCCTATGGCTACACCTTC. This sequence encodes CATSRDMIRGRAYGYTF.